This T cell receptor beta chain was recovered during a study of T cells expressing NK-cell markers. Study-wide context: There were seven HCMV-seropositive donors and one seronegative donor among the eight sequenced. Study-wide findings and caveats: Among several donors, these clonotypes also ranked first in the CD3+CD56-NKG2C+ fraction.

Synthesis of TCR beta cDNA relied on 5'RACE template switching carrying UMIs. TCRdb reprocessed the 5' RACE reads, keeping one entry per CDR3 protein, no DNA. The sample yields about 410,000 distinct CDR3 sequences, of which the top ten take up about 10%. With regard to this clonotype: The target antigen is unknown.

CDR1 is SGHVS, CDR2 FQNEAQ, per germline. The CDR3 extends over 15 amino acids. The clonotype was recovered from a woman aged 50 to 60 in good health. This chain connects TRBV7-8 to TRBJ2-1; TCRdb lists TRBD2, though no DNA is available to test this call. The sample consisted of blood T cells: a sorted CD56 or NKG2C T cell subset, CD4+ or CD8+ T cells, or bulk PBMC T cells (not recorded which). The CDR3 spells CASSYGLAGDNEQFF.